This T cell receptor beta chain was profiled in a study of cytomegalovirus exposure and HLA in healthy donors (dated by TCRdb to the late 2010s). In the study overall: According to a later analysis, one platform produced both the roughly 110 validation repertoires and the approximately 600 repertoires of the first cohort. The study aimed to test whether cataloging public T cell receptors could reveal signatures of past pathogen exposure. A separate validation cohort of more than 100 different subjects was used in addition to the approximately 640-subject first cohort. High-throughput TCR immunosequencing, statistical association of individual TCRs with disease status, and machine learning were combined to predict cytomegalovirus infection status. Points the paper makes about the study in general: Of the cluster scores, 94% were above 0 in a later analysis, which found that TCRs clustered in the first cohort also tended to co-occur in the 120 or so validation repertoires. In vitro tests confirmed that three of the cytomegalovirus-associated TCR beta chains recognize cytomegalovirus antigens. The study gave a list of about 170 TCR beta chains associated with cytomegalovirus. Cytomegalovirus status was reported to be diagnosed by the classifier with high specificity and sensitivity in both the original and validation cohorts. It was suggested by the authors that the approach could potentially be generalized to other disease states and immunological phenotypes. Across donors, most TCR sequences were observed very rarely, whereas some public TCRs were present in many individuals. The validation cohort had no HLA typing available for a later analysis, so co-occurrence within that cohort was assessed over all 110 or so repertoires.

Donors formed part of the validation cohort, which comprised over a hundred subjects and was distinct from the first cohort of 690 or so subjects. CDR1 and CDR2, looked up from the germline V gene, are MGHRA and YSYEKL. The CDR3 spans 15 residues, from the cysteine through the phenylalanine. Only CDR3 DNA remains: 45 bases, in frame from the first base. V loses 6 bases at its end and J loses 1 base; junction bases beyond the gene matches: 6. The method was the immunoSEQ multiplex PCR assay. The published analysis was carried out like this. A statistical classification framework was developed to diagnose cytomegalovirus status using the catalog of TCR beta chain sequences. TCRdb stores this immuneACCESS table with in-frame sequences only. Part of the clones is absent; in the studies checked, under half of the shortfall reflects unresolved V genes, and no reason is known for the rest. That table furnishes V, J and clone size, whereas the DNA furnished D and trimming. This sample lists about 360,000 clones; approximately 90% were detected once. Together, the top ten hold 0.83% of the sample.

With regard to this clone: This clone's antigen is unknown. No base quality information exists; no much larger clone differs at one position.

The V and J segments used are TRBV4-1 and TRBJ2-3; 8 nucleotides in the junction match TRBD2. The sequenced sample was PBMCs. The origin of this receptor is a woman younger than 35 in good health and CMV-seronegative. CDR3 reads: CASRVKLAGTDTQYF. The DNA sequence is as follows: TGCGCCAGCAGGGTTAAACTAGCGGGCACAGATACGCAGTATTTT.